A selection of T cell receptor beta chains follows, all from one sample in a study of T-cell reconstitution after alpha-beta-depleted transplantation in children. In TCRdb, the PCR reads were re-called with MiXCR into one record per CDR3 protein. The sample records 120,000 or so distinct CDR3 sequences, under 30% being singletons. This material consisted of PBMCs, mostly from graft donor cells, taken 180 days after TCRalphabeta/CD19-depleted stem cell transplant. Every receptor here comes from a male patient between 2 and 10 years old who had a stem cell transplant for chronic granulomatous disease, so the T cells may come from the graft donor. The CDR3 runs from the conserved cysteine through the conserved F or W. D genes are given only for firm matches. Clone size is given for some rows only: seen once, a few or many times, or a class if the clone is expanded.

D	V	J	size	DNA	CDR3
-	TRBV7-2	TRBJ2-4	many	TGTGCCAGCAGCTTAAGCTCGCTCGGTACCAAAAACATTCAGTACTTC	CASSLSSLGTKNIQYF
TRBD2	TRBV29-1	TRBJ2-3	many	TGCAGCACGGGACTAGGAATTCATACGCAGTATTTT	CSTGLGIHTQYF
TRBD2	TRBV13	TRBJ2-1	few	TGTGCCAGCAGCTCTAGTAGCGGGAGGGCCTGGGATGAGCAGTTCTTC	CASSSSSGRAWDEQFF
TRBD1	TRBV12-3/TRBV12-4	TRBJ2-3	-	TGTGCCAGCAGCCAGTGGACAGGGGGAGTAGATACGCAGTATTTT	CASSQWTGGVDTQYF
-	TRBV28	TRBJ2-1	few	TGTGCCAGCAGTTGGAGGAGTGAGCAGTTCTTC	CASSWRSEQFF
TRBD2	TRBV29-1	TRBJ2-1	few	TGCAGCGCCGATAGCTCCGGGACTAGCGGGAGGGGTGAGCAGTTCTTC	CSADSSGTSGRGEQFF
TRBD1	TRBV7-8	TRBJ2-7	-	TGTGCCAGCAGCGACCGGGACAGGGGATCCTACGAGCAGTACTTC	CASSDRDRGSYEQYF
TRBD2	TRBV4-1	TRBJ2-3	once	TGCGCCAGCAGCCAAGTTTTAGCGGGGAGCACAGATACGCAGTATTTT	CASSQVLAGSTDTQYF
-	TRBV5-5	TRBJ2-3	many	TGTGCCAGCAGCCCGGGGACAACTAGCACAGATACGCAGTATTTT	CASSPGTTSTDTQYF
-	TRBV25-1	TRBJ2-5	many	TGTGCCAGCAGTGAATACAGAGACGGTCGGACCCAGTACTTC	CASSEYRDGRTQYF
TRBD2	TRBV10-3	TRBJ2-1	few	TGTGCCATCAGGGCGACTAGCGGAGATTACAATGAGCAGTTCTTC	CAIRATSGDYNEQFF
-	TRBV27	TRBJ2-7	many	TGTGCCAGCAGTGCCCAGGGGTACGAGCAGTACTTC	CASSAQGYEQYF
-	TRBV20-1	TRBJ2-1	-	TGCAGTGCTAGCCCACACAATGAGCAGTTCTTC	CSASPHNEQFF
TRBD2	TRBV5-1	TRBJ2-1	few	TGCGCCAGCAGCTTGAATCCGGGACTAGCCTTCAATGAGCAGTTCTTC	CASSLNPGLAFNEQFF
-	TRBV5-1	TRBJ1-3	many	TGCGCCAGCAGCGGCGGGAGCTCTGGAAACACCATATATTTT	CASSGGSSGNTIYF
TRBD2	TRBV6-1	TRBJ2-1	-	TGTGCCAGCAGTGAAGAGGGCCTAGCGGGGGGACAATACAATGAGCAGTTCTTC	CASSEEGLAGGQYNEQFF
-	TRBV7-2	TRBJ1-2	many	TGTGCCAGCAGCCCCTCGGAGGGGAGCTATGGCTACACCTTC	CASSPSEGSYGYTF
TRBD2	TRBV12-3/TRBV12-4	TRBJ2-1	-	TGTGCCAGCAGAACTAGCGGCGAGCAGTTCTTC	CASRTSGEQFF
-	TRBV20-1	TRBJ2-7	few	TGCAGTGCTAGCCGGGGGCTTTTCGGCGAGCAGTACTTC	CSASRGLFGEQYF
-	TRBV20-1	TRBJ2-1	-	TGCAGTGCTAGAAGCCTCAACGAATTAATTTACAATGAGCAGTTCTTC	CSARSLNELIYNEQFF
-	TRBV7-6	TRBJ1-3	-	TGTGCCAGCAGCTTAAGTCTTTCCGAGTCCCAGCCAAGAAACACCATATATTTT	CASSLSLSESQPRNTIYF
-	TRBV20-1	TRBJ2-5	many	TGCAGTGCTGGCCCAGGGTCTGAGACCCAGTACTTC	CSAGPGSETQYF
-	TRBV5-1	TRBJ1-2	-	TGCGCCAGCAGCTTTAGAGGACCTGAAGCTAACTATGGCTACACCTTC	CASSFRGPEANYGYTF
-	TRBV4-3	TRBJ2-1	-	TGCGCCAGCAGCCATGAATGGGGTTCGTACAATGAGCAGTTCTTC	CASSHEWGSYNEQFF
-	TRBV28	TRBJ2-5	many	TGTGCCAGCAGTTCTGTCCGGACCTACCAAGAGACCCAGTACTTC	CASSSVRTYQETQYF
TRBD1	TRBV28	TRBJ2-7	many	TGTGCCGTACAGGGGGCCTACGAGCAGTACTTC	CAVQGAYEQYF
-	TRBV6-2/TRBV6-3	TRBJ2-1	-	TGTGCCAGCAGTTACTCACCGGAACTTCTCTCCTACAATGAGCAGTTCTTC	CASSYSPELLSYNEQFF
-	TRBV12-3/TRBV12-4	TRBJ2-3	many	TGTGCCAGCAGTCCCCGACACGCTCGGGGCACAGATACGCAGTATTTT	CASSPRHARGTDTQYF
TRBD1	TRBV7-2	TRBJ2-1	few	TGTGCCAGCAGCTTATACGTACAGGGGGCTAGCTACAATGAGCAGTTCTTC	CASSLYVQGASYNEQFF
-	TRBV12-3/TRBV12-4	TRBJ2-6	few	TGTGCCAGCAGGCCGTTCCCCTCTGGGGCCAACGTCCTGACTTTC	CASRPFPSGANVLTF
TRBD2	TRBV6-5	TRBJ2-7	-	TGTGCCAGCAGTTACCTTGAGGTAGCGGGTGCCTACGAGCAGTACTTC	CASSYLEVAGAYEQYF